This TCR beta chain was sequenced during a study of blood T cells in healthy people across ages. Findings and limits, study-wide: Estimates of total diversity, which came from one million sequenced T cells, were considered to be underestimates.

Primed by a sample-barcoded 5' primer and a J-beta primer mix, a second PCR proceeded for roughly 7 to 11 cycles. TCRdb re-called the 5' RACE reads through MiXCR, storing one row per CDR3 protein. This table holds 1.5 million to 2 million distinct CDR3 sequences, 30% to 35% found once. Points on this clonotype: Its antigen is as yet unknown.

Sequencing was carried out using blood. The sequence derives from a woman under 40 in good health.

The CDR3 sequence: CASSSDRGSEEQYF. The CDR3 DNA reads as TGTGCCAGCAGCTCTGACAGAGGCTCGGAGGAGCAGTACTTC. The rearrangement joins TRBV5-4 to TRBJ2-7; a weak D match, TRBD1 (5 bases). This CDR3 has 14 amino acids. From germline, CDR1 is SGHNT and CDR2 YYREEE (reference sequence). V was clipped by 3 bases and J by 7 bases, with 17 bases between them.